Sequencing of this T cell receptor (beta chain) was carried out in a study of cytomegalovirus exposure and HLA in healthy donors. The protocol was immunoSEQ multiplex PCR, while the TCRdb copy is restricted to in-frame clones and leaves out a portion. This sample has around 150,000 clones, with 70% to 85% found just once. Donors were drawn from the roughly 120-subject validation cohort, separate from the roughly 700-subject first cohort. Comment on this clone: Its antigen is unknown.

Regarding the study as a whole: According to a subsequent analysis, TCR clusters identified in the first cohort showed a tendency to co-occur across the 100 to 150 validation repertoires. Investigators reported about 160 TCR beta chains as tied to cytomegalovirus. Reports indicated that the classifier achieved high specificity and sensitivity in diagnosing cytomegalovirus status.

J was trimmed by 4 bases and V by 2 bases; bases with no gene match: 4. Germline values: CDR1 SGHNT, CDR2 YYREEE (reference sequence). The CDR3 is made up of 15 amino acids. The chain carries TRBV5-4 and TRBJ2-3; 10 bases are a match to TRBD2. The TCR sequence derives from a man aged 25-45 years in good health and CMV-seropositive. Sequencing used PBMCs. CDR3 sequence reads: CASSLAGGTPDTQYF. Here the CDR3 DNA reads TGTGCCAGCAGCTTAGCGGGGGGGACCCCAGATACGCAGTATTTT. Variable domain in full (rest from reference TRBV5-4 and TRBJ2-3): ETGVTQSPTHLIKTRGQQVTLRCSSQSGHNTVSWYQQALGQGPQFIFQYYREEENGRGNFPPRFSGLQFPNYSSELNVNALELDDSALYLCASSLAGGTPDTQYFGPGTRLTVL.